This T cell receptor beta chain was recovered during a study of shared clonotypes between healthy human individuals. Study in general: Sampling drew on donors who were a couple of women and a few men aged 18 to 49.

Deep-level running was used for the assay. It was across several immunoSEQ plates that each subset's genomic DNA was evenly split. In the source study's methods: Filtering differed since immunoSEQ provided only junctions, with no quality scores. The protocol was immunoSEQ multiplex PCR, while the TCRdb copy is restricted to in-frame clones and leaves out a portion. V, J and clone size reflect that table, while D and trimming were determined from the DNA. The sample contains approximately 470,000 clones, approximately 81% of which appear only once. The germline gives CDR1 SQVTM, CDR2 ANQGSEA. The length of the CDR3 is 14 residues. V shed 1 base and J 5 bases; nucleotides not matched to a gene: 6.

The TCR originated in a woman aged 40 to 50 in good health. Some clones in this sample may be carry-over from other donors' samples. Material: PBMCs. The gene calls are TRBV29-1 and TRBJ2-5; 8 positions agree with TRBD1. CDR3 nucleotide sequence: TGCAGCGTTGAAGGGGGGACAGGCAGCGAGACCCAGTACTTC. Protein: CSVEGGTGSETQYF. Full variable domain (remainder filled in from reference TRBV29-1 and TRBJ2-5): SAVISQKPSRDICQRGTSLTIQCQVDSQVTMMFWYRQQPGQSLTLIATANQGSEATYESGFVIDKFPISRPNLTFSTLTVSNMSPEDSSIYLCSVEGGTGSETQYFGPGTRLLVL.